This T cell receptor (beta chain) is drawn from a study of blood T cell repertoires in COVID-19. Overall study context: Sources were T cells, B-cell-depleted T cells, or PBMCs; the material itself was cDNA or gDNA.

Study members were between roughly 18 and 100 years old and lived in some 22 US regions. The study assigned cohorts using participant-reported clinical history. In the original analysis: Estimation of nucleated cell counts relied on the amplification of reference gene primers. Profiling relied on immunoSEQ multiplex PCR, and the TCRdb table lists in-frame clones only, not all of them. V and J calls and clone size are as listed in that table; D and trimming were resolved from the DNA. The sample consists of about 360,000 clones, approximately 85% of them appearing once. Trimming removed 2 bases from V and 4 bases from J; junction bases left unmatched: 7. The CDR3 length is 16 residues. Germline loops: CDR1 MNHEY, CDR2 SMNVEV (reference sequence).

Sequencing was done on a sample of PBMCs or T cells enriched from blood (not recorded which). The chain recombines TRBV27 with TRBJ1-1; 10 bases align to TRBD1. This receptor was identified in a woman aged 35 to 49 with acute COVID-19. The DNA for the CDR3 is TGTGCCAGCAGTTTAAGACAGGGGGCTGGTGGCACTGAAGCTTTCTTT. Translation: CASSLRQGAGGTEAFF.